Below are 3 T cell receptor beta chains sequenced from a single sample in a study of blood T cell repertoires in COVID-19. Repertoires were generated with immunoSEQ multiplex PCR, while TCRdb's copy carries only in-frame clones and drops some. The data contain around 280,000 clones, approximately 91% of them singletons. Sequenced sample: peripheral blood. These receptors were taken from a woman in her 30s with COVID-19, enrolled during active disease.

This clone was found once. The chain recombines TRBV5-4 with TRBJ2-2; D not resolved. Germline CDR1 and CDR2: SGHNT and YYREEE (reference sequence). Trimming pared 0 bases from V and 4 bases from J, leaving 10 bases between. This CDR3 region has 15 residues. The CDR3 DNA reads as TGTGCCAGCAGCTTGGCTCCCGTTCCCACCGGGGAGCTGTTTTTT. This gives the protein CASSLAPVPTGELFF.

The J gene is TRBJ2-1, the V gene TRBV5-5; TRBD2 aligns across 11 bases. V dropped 0 bases and J dropped 0; count of bases not matched to a gene: 8. This CDR3 contains 19 residues. The V gene's germline CDR1 is SGHKS and CDR2 YYEKEE (reference sequence). The CDR3 sequence: CASSLAIASGRPSYNEQFF. The CDR3 DNA sequence: TGTGCCAGCAGCTTGGCCATTGCTAGCGGGAGGCCCTCCTACAATGAGCAGTTCTTC.

The rearrangement uses TRBV15 and TRBJ1-5; 9 bases are a match to TRBD1. With V trimmed by 6 bases and J by 5 bases, 5 bases remained unmatched. The CDR3 extends over 14 amino acids. Germline assignment: CDR1 LNHNV and CDR2 YYDKDF (reference sequence). The CDR3 is CATSPDRGYQPQHF. The CDR3 DNA reads as TGTGCCACCAGTCCGGACAGGGGTTATCAGCCCCAGCATTTT.